Listed below are T cell receptor beta chains from one sample, sequenced in a study of T cells in Graves' hyperthyroidism and ophthalmopathy. TCRdb recomputed calls from the multiplex PCR reads with MiXCR, one row per CDR3 protein. The sample yields 450,000 to 700,000 distinct CDR3 sequences, roughly 50% seen once. Sequencing was performed on peripheral blood or thyroid tissue (not recorded which). All receptors derive from a woman aged 18-30 years with Graves' hyperthyroidism. Both conserved end residues are trimmed from each CDR3. The D gene is left open where the match is weak.

v_gene	d_gene	j_gene	CDR3aa
TRBV14	.	TRBJ1-5	ASSPGEGSNQPQH
TRBV3-1	TRBD1	TRBJ2-7	ASSQDRGTVGNYEQY
TRBV20-1	.	TRBJ2-6	SASVPVSLSGANVLT
TRBV2	TRBD2	TRBJ2-7	AGKASGPYNEQY
TRBV5-1	TRBD1	TRBJ1-2	ASSRRDSELNYGYT
TRBV24-1	TRBD2	TRBJ2-1	ATSDLSSGRFYEQF
TRBV2	.	TRBJ1-5	ASSDWQGNQPQH
TRBV7-8	.	TRBJ2-2	ASSLRRDRELF
TRBV29-1	.	TRBJ1-5	SAGYAQPQH
TRBV12-3/TRBV12-4	.	TRBJ2-5	ASSPNHNRGETQY
TRBV7-2	.	TRBJ2-5	ASSLSAVQETQY
TRBV4-1	TRBD2	TRBJ2-7	ASSQDHQREIHEQY
TRBV7-2	TRBD1	TRBJ1-1	ASSLPAASGTGGENTEAF
TRBV6-5	.	TRBJ2-7	ASSPTGRGHEQY
TRBV24-1	TRBD1	TRBJ1-1	ATSDSRAGGEAF
TRBV5-8	.	TRBJ2-7	ASSLNTKQY
TRBV20-1	.	TRBJ1-5	SARMNSGNQPQH
TRBV19	.	TRBJ1-1	ASSWGRQNTEAF
TRBV20-1	.	TRBJ1-4	SLGTGGEKLF
TRBV10-1	.	TRBJ2-5	ASSGDQETQY
TRBV19	.	TRBJ1-6	ASSVAGTANSPLH
TRBV20-1	TRBD1	TRBJ1-2	SAPRRNTGGDGYT
TRBV7-9	.	TRBJ2-7	ASSPGRAHPSYEQY
TRBV6-1	TRBD1	TRBJ1-2	ASSDVTGTTGYT
TRBV15	TRBD2	TRBJ2-2	ATSVAGGDTGELF
TRBV20-1	.	TRBJ2-7	SAEEALGASYEQY
TRBV5-8	.	TRBJ2-7	ASSLTRGTPGSGAPYEQY
TRBV7-9	.	TRBJ1-1	ASSLGYPLRTEAF
TRBV29-1	.	TRBJ2-7	SVEQGWDEQY
TRBV9	TRBD2	TRBJ2-2	ASSRLAVNTRELF
TRBV7-9	TRBD1	TRBJ2-5	ASSKKGQYQPQY
TRBV29-1	TRBD2	TRBJ2-7	SILGSGRAYEQY
TRBV29-1	TRBD1	TRBJ1-2	SVEGTEERYT
TRBV20-1	.	TRBJ2-7	SASVGQGRYEQY